Listed below are T cell receptor beta chains from one sample, sequenced in a study of blood T cell repertoires in COVID-19. Only in-frame clones appear in the TCRdb table, and some are missing; sequencing was by immunoSEQ multiplex PCR. The table lists 110,000 or so clones, about 74% of them singletons, with about 6.6% in the top ten. The sequenced sample was peripheral blood. The receptors come from a man between 65 and 80 years old with acute or convalescent COVID-19. CDR3s include the opening cysteine and the closing phenylalanine or tryptophan. The order of the fields is V gene, J gene, clone size, D gene, CDR3 DNA, CDR3 protein. The D gene is left open where the match is weak. The size of a clone is reported for some rows only, either as once, few or many, or as a class for expanded clones.

v_call: TRBV11-3
j_call: TRBJ2-1
clone_size: once
d_call: TRBD1
cdr3_nt: TGTGCCAGCAGCCCCCGGACAGGGGGTGATGAGCAGTTCTTC
cdr3_aa: CASSPRTGGDEQFF

v_call: TRBV9
j_call: TRBJ1-1
clone_size: -
d_call: -
cdr3_nt: TGTGCCAGCAGCGTAGAGACGGGCACTGAAGCTTTCTTT
cdr3_aa: CASSVETGTEAFF

v_call: TRBV5-1
j_call: TRBJ2-7
clone_size: -
d_call: TRBD1
cdr3_nt: TGCGCCAGCATCCATCTAGGGGACAGGGGCCCACTGGAGCAGTACTTC
cdr3_aa: CASIHLGDRGPLEQYF

v_call: TRBV11-1
j_call: TRBJ2-3
clone_size: -
d_call: TRBD2
cdr3_nt: TGTGCCAGCAGCCTAGGACTAGTTATCGCAGATACGCAGTATTTT
cdr3_aa: CASSLGLVIADTQYF

v_call: TRBV19
j_call: TRBJ1-2
clone_size: few
d_call: -
cdr3_nt: TGTGCCAGTAGTACAGCGCAGGGGAGCTATGGCTACACCTTC
cdr3_aa: CASSTAQGSYGYTF

v_call: TRBV6-5
j_call: TRBJ1-5
clone_size: -
d_call: -
cdr3_nt: TGTGCCAGCAGTTACGGGCGGGGGAACTGGCAGCCCCAGCATTTT
cdr3_aa: CASSYGRGNWQPQHF

v_call: TRBV7-8
j_call: TRBJ1-4
clone_size: -
d_call: -
cdr3_nt: TGTGCCAGCAGCCTAGGGGAGTGGTCGGATGAAAAACTGTTTTTT
cdr3_aa: CASSLGEWSDEKLFF

v_call: TRBV4-3
j_call: TRBJ1-1
clone_size: -
d_call: -
cdr3_nt: TGCGCCAGCAGCCAAGGGACTCACACTGAAGCTTTCTTT
cdr3_aa: CASSQGTHTEAFF

v_call: TRBV29-1
j_call: TRBJ2-6
clone_size: -
d_call: -
cdr3_nt: TGCAGCGTTGAAGCGGGGACTGGGGCCAACGTCCTGACTTTC
cdr3_aa: CSVEAGTGANVLTF

v_call: TRBV27
j_call: TRBJ2-3
clone_size: -
d_call: -
cdr3_nt: TGTGCCAGCAGTCCTACCACCACAGATACGCAGTATTTT
cdr3_aa: CASSPTTTDTQYF

v_call: TRBV7-9
j_call: TRBJ2-3
clone_size: -
d_call: TRBD2
cdr3_nt: TGTGCCAGCAGCTCCCCTTCGACTAGCGGGAGGGCCCAAGATACGCAGTATTTT
cdr3_aa: CASSSPSTSGRAQDTQYF

v_call: TRBV7-2
j_call: TRBJ2-3
clone_size: -
d_call: TRBD2
cdr3_nt: TGTGCCAGCAGCACTACTAGCGGGGGGGCCGTTACGCAGTATTTT
cdr3_aa: CASSTTSGGAVTQYF

v_call: TRBV2
j_call: TRBJ2-7
clone_size: once
d_call: TRBD1
cdr3_nt: TGTGCCAGCAGGCGACAGGGCTCCTACGAGCAGTACTTC
cdr3_aa: CASRRQGSYEQYF

v_call: TRBV27
j_call: TRBJ2-2
clone_size: -
d_call: -
cdr3_nt: TGTGCCAGCAGTTGGACAACGAACACCGGGGAGCTGTTTTTT
cdr3_aa: CASSWTTNTGELFF

v_call: TRBV28
j_call: TRBJ2-3
clone_size: -
d_call: TRBD1
cdr3_nt: TGTGCCAGCAGTTATCCGCTGAGACAGGGAAAAGATACGCAGTATTTT
cdr3_aa: CASSYPLRQGKDTQYF

v_call: TRBV30
j_call: TRBJ1-5
clone_size: -
d_call: -
cdr3_nt: TGTGCCTGGAGTGGGACAGTCAATCAGCCCCAGCATTTT
cdr3_aa: CAWSGTVNQPQHF

v_call: TRBV3-1/TRBV3-2
j_call: TRBJ2-2
clone_size: -
d_call: -
cdr3_nt: TGTGCCAGCAGCGACCTTCCAGGCTTGACCGGGGAGCTGTTTTTT
cdr3_aa: CASSDLPGLTGELFF

v_call: TRBV10-3
j_call: TRBJ1-2
clone_size: -
d_call: TRBD1
cdr3_nt: TGTGCCGCGACTGGACAGGTGGGGGGCTATGGCTACACCTTC
cdr3_aa: CAATGQVGGYGYTF

v_call: TRBV28
j_call: TRBJ2-2
clone_size: -
d_call: TRBD1
cdr3_nt: TGTGCCAGCAGTTTGGCAGGGGGCGATTCCGGGGAGCTGTTTTTT
cdr3_aa: CASSLAGGDSGELFF

v_call: TRBV2
j_call: TRBJ2-1
clone_size: once
d_call: TRBD1
cdr3_nt: TGTGCCAGCAGACAACCGGGACAGGGAGCCTACAATGAGCAGTTCTTC
cdr3_aa: CASRQPGQGAYNEQFF

v_call: TRBV5-1
j_call: TRBJ1-1
clone_size: -
d_call: TRBD1
cdr3_nt: TGCGCCAGCAGCGTTTCGACAGGGGGCGTAAAAGCTTTCTTT
cdr3_aa: CASSVSTGGVKAFF

v_call: TRBV30
j_call: TRBJ2-1
clone_size: -
d_call: TRBD1
cdr3_nt: TGTGCCTGGAAGGTGACAGGGACGGCGAATGAGCAGTTCTTC
cdr3_aa: CAWKVTGTANEQFF

v_call: TRBV4-2
j_call: TRBJ1-4
clone_size: -
d_call: -
cdr3_nt: TGTGCCAGCAGCCAGGCCAGGGCGCCTAATGAAAAACTGTTTTTT
cdr3_aa: CASSQARAPNEKLFF